Listed below are T cell receptor beta chains from one sample, sequenced in a study of blood T cells in healthy people across ages. TCRdb called the 5' RACE reads again in MiXCR, with one record for every CDR3 protein. This repertoire shows approximately 1,700,000 distinct CDR3 sequences, 30% to 40% found once; its top ten account for about 23%. Sequenced input: blood. Every receptor here comes from a human donor in good health. The CDR3 runs from the conserved cysteine through the conserved F or W. A D gene is named only where the DNA matches it firmly. Not every row has a clone size; where given, it reads once, few, many or a size class.

D,V,size,J,length,DNA,CDR3
.,TRBV9,.,TRBJ2-7,14,TGTGCCAGCAGCGTAGGTTTCAGGCTCTACGAGCAGTACTTC,CASSVGFRLYEQYF
.,TRBV6-5,.,TRBJ1-5,15,TGTGCCAGCAGTTATGTCGCAGGGACGGATCAGCCCCAGCATTTT,CASSYVAGTDQPQHF
.,TRBV10-3,few,TRBJ2-1,13,TGTGCCATCAGAGTACCGGAATTGAATGAGCAGTTCTTC,CAIRVPELNEQFF
.,TRBV5-1,few,TRBJ2-7,13,TGCGCCAGCAAAAATTCTGGAAACCACGAGCAGTACTTC,CASKNSGNHEQYF
.,TRBV7-6,.,TRBJ2-7,16,TGTGCCAGCAGCTTGAAAAGTGGGATGGCATCCTACGAGCAGTACTTC,CASSLKSGMASYEQYF
TRBD1,TRBV3-1,.,TRBJ2-3,15,TGTGCCAGCAGCCCCCGCGGGACAGGGGGAGATACGCAGTATTTT,CASSPRGTGGDTQYF
.,TRBV15,few,TRBJ2-5,15,TGTGCCACCAGCAGAGACGGATCGTCCCAAGAGACCCAGTACTTC,CATSRDGSSQETQYF
.,TRBV5-1,.,TRBJ1-1,14,TGCGCCAGCAGCTCAACAGGCTCGGAGACTGAAGCTTTCTTT,CASSSTGSETEAFF
.,TRBV10-3,.,TRBJ1-6,12,TGTGCCATCAGTCCGGGGGATTCACCCCTCCACTTT,CAISPGDSPLHF
.,TRBV6-2/TRBV6-3,.,TRBJ2-1,15,TGTGCCAGCACTTATAGCCCTACATCCTACAATGAGCAGTTCTTC,CASTYSPTSYNEQFF
TRBD2,TRBV18,.,TRBJ2-1,16,TGTGCCAGCTCACCACCTCAACTAGCGGGGAACAATGAGCAGTTCTTC,CASSPPQLAGNNEQFF
TRBD1,TRBV27,.,TRBJ1-2,15,TGTGCCAGCGGCCACCGGGACAGGGGGGAAAGGAGCTACACCTTC,CASGHRDRGERSYTF
.,TRBV10-3,.,TRBJ2-5,16,TGTGCCATCAGTGACCCCGGGGGTGCTAGTCGGGAGACCCAGTACTTC,CAISDPGGASRETQYF
.,TRBV12-3/TRBV12-4,.,TRBJ1-2,14,TGTGCCAGCCGACGTTCGGCGGGGCCCTATGGCTACACCTTC,CASRRSAGPYGYTF
.,TRBV24-1,.,TRBJ2-2,16,TGTGCCACCAGTGATCGACAGAGACGGAACACCGGGGAGCTGTTTTTT,CATSDRQRRNTGELFF
.,TRBV7-2,.,TRBJ2-2,16,TGTGCCAGCAGCTTATCCCCATGGAGGGGGACCGGGGAGCTGTTTTTT,CASSLSPWRGTGELFF
.,TRBV25-1,.,TRBJ2-6,15,TGTGCCAGCAGTGAATGGACCTCTGGGACCAACGTCCTGACTTTC,CASSEWTSGTNVLTF
.,TRBV20-1,few,TRBJ2-7,12,TGCAGTGCTAGTTCCAGCTCCTACGAGCAGTACTTC,CSASSSSYEQYF
.,TRBV28,.,TRBJ2-3,14,TGTGCCAGCAGTTTTCCAAGATACACAGATACGCAGTATTTT,CASSFPRYTDTQYF
.,TRBV12-5,.,TRBJ1-5,13,TGTGCTAGTGGTTTGGGTGGAAGCCAGCCCCAGCATTTT,CASGLGGSQPQHF
.,TRBV6-1,.,TRBJ2-1,17,TGTGCCAGCAGTACAGATCTGGGGTCAACCCTGTACAATGAGCAGTTCTTC,CASSTDLGSTLYNEQFF